This T cell receptor beta chain was observed in a study of cytomegalovirus exposure and HLA in healthy donors. Sequencing used immunoSEQ multiplex PCR; TCRdb keeps in-frame clones, though not all of them. The sample lists 220,000 or so clones, approximately 83% seen once, with 11% to 15% in the top ten. Germline V gene lookup returns CDR1 ENHRY and CDR2 SYGVKD. V lost 1 base and J lost 5, with 15 bases in between. The length of the CDR3 is 15 residues. Broader study findings: In vitro data verified three CMV-associated chains as specific for CMV antigens.

The donors were part of the roughly 130-subject validation cohort, which stood apart from the roughly 670-subject first cohort. For this clone: Its antigen is unknown.

What was sequenced was PBMCs. The chain couples TRBV10-3 to TRBJ2-7, with a weak D call TRBD1 (6 bases). The origin of this receptor is a young woman in good health and CMV-seropositive. The CDR3 loop is CAISEFLGAVHEQYF. In DNA form, the CDR3 reads TGTGCCATCAGTGAGTTTTTGGGGGCCGTCCACGAGCAGTACTTC.